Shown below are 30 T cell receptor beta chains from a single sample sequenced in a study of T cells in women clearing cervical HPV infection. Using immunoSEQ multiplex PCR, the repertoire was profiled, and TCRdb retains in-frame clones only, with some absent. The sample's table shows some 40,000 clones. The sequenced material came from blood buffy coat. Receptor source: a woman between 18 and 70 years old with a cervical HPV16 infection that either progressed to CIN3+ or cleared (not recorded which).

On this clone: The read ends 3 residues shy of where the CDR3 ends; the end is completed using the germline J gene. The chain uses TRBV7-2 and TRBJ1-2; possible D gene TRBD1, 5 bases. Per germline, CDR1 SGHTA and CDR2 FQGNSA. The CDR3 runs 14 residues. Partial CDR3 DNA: TGTGCCAGCAGCTTACGAAGGCAGGGCGAGGGC. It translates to CASSLRRQGEG. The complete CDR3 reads CASSLRRQGEGYTF.

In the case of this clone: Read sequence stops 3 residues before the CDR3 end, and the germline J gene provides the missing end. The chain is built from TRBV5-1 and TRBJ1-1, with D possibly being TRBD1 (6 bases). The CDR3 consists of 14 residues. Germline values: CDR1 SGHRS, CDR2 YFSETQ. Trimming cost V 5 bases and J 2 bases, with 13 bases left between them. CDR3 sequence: CASSHPDSNTEAFF. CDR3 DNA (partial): TGCGCCAGCAGTCACCCGGACAGCAACACTGAA.

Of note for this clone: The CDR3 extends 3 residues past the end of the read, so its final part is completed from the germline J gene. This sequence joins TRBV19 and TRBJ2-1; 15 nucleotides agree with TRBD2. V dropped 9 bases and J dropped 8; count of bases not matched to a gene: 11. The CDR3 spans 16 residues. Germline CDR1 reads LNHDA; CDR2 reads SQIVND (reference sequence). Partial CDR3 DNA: TGTGCCAGCGAATTGGGACTAGCGGGGGGCTTGGATGAG. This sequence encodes CASELGLAGGLDE. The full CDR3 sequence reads CASELGLAGGLDEQFF.

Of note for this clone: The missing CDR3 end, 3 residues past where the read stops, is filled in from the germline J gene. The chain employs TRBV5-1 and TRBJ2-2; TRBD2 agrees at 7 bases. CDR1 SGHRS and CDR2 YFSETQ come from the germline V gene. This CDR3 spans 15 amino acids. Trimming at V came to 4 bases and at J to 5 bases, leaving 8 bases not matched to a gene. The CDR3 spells CASSRGLGGTGELFF. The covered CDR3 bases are TGCGCCAGCAGCCGAGGACTGGGGGGGACCGGGGAG.

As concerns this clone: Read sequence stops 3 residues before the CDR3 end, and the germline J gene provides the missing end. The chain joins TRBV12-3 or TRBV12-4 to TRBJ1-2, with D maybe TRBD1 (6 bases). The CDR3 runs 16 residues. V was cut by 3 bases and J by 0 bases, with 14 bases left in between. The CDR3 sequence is CASSFGGGLANYGYTF. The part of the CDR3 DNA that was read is TGTGCCAGCAGTTTTGGGGGCGGGTTAGCTAACTATGGC.

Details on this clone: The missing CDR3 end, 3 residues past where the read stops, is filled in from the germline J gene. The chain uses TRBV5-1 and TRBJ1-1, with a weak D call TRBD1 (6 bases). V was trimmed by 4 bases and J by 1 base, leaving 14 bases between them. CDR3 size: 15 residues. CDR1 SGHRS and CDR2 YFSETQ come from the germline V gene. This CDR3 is CASSVGGGPNTEAFF. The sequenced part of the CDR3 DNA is TGCGCCAGCAGCGTGGGGGGGGGCCCGAACACTGAA.

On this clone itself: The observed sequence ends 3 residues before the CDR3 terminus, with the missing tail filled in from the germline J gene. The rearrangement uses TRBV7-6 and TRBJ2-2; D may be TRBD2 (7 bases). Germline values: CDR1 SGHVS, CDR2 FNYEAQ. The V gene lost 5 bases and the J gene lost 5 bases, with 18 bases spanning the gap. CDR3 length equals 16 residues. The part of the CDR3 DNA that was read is TGTGCCAGCAGCAGATTGGCGGGGGCGAGTACCGGGGAG. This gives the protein CASSRLAGASTGE. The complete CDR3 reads CASSRLAGASTGELFF.

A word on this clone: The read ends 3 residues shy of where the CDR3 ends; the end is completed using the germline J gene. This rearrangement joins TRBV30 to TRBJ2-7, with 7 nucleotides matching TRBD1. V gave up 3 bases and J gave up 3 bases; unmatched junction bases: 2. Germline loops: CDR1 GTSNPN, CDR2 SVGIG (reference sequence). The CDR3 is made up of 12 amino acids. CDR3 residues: CAWRDRHYEQYF. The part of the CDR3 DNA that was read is TGTGCCTGGAGGGACAGGCACTACGAG.

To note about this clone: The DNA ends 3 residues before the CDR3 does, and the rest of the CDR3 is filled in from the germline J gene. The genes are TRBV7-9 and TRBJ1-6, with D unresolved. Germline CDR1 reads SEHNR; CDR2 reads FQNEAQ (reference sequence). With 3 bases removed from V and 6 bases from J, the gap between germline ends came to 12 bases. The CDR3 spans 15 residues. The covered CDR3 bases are TGTGCCAGCAGCTTCCGAGACACGGTTAATTCACCC. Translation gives CASSFRDTVNSP. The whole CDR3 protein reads CASSFRDTVNSPLHF.

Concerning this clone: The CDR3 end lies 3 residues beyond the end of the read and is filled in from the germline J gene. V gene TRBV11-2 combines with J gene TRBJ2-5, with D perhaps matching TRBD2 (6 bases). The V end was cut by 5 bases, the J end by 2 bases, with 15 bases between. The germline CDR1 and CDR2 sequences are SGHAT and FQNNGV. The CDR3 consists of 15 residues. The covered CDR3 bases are TGTGCCAGCAGCCTCGGGACTCGGAAACAAGAGACC. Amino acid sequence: CASSLGTRKQET. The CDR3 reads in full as CASSLGTRKQETQYF.

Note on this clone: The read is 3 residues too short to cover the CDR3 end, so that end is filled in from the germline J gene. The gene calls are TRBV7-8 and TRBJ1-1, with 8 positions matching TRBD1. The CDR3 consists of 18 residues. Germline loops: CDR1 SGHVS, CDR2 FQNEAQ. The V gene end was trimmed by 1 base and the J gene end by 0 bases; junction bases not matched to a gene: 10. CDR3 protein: CASSLGARQGLMNTEAFF. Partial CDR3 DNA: TGTGCCAGCAGCTTAGGGGCTCGACAGGGGCTCATGAACACTGAA.

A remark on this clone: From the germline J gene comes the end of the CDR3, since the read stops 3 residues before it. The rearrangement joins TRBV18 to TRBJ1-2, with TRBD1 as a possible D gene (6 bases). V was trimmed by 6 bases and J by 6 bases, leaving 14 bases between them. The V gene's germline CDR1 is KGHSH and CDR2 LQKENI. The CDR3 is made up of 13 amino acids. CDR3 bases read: TGTGCCAGCTCCGTTACCCGACAGGATGGC. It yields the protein CASSVTRQDG. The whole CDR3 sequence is CASSVTRQDGYTF.

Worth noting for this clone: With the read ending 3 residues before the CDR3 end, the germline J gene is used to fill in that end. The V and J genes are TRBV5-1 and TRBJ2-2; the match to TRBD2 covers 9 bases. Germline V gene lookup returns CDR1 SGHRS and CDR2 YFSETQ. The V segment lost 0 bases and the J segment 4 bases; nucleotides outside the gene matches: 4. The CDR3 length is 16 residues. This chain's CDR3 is CASSLEGTSSTGELFF. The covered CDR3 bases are TGCGCCAGCAGCTTGGAGGGGACTAGCTCCACCGGGGAG.

CDR3 region: CASSPLVTQDTQYF. CDR3 DNA, as far as it was read: TGTGCCAGCAGTCCCCTAGTCACTCAGGATACG. The rearrangement joins TRBV19 to TRBJ2-3; D remains unclear. The read gets to within 3 residues of the CDR3 end, and the germline J gene fills in the rest. The germline CDR1 and CDR2 sequences are LNHDA and SQIVND (reference sequence). CDR3 size: 14 residues. Deletions cut 9 bases from V and 6 bases from J, with 19 bases between. Drawing the rest from reference TRBV19 and TRBJ2-3, the complete variable domain is DGGITQSPKYLFRKEGQNVTLSCEQNLNHDAMYWYRQDPGQGLRLIYYSQIVNDFQKGDIAEGYSVSREKKESFPLTVTSAQKNPTAFYLCASSPLVTQDTQYFGPGTRLTVL.

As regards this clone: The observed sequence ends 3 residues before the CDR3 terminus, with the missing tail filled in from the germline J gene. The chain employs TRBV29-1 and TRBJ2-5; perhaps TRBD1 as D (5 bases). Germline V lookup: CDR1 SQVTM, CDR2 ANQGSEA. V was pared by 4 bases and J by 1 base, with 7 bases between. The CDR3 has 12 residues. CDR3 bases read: TGCAGCGTTGCACAGGTCCAAGAGACC. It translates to CSVAQVQET. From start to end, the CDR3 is CSVAQVQETQYF.

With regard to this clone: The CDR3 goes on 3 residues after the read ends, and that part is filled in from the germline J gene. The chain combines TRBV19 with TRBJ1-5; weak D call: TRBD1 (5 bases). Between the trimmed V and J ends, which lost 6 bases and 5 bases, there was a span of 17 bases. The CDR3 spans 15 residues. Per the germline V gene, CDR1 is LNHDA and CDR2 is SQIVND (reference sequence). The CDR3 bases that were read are TGTGCCAGTAGACCGGGGGGAAGCTGGGATCAGCCC. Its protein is CASRPGGSWDQP. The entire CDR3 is CASRPGGSWDQPQHF.

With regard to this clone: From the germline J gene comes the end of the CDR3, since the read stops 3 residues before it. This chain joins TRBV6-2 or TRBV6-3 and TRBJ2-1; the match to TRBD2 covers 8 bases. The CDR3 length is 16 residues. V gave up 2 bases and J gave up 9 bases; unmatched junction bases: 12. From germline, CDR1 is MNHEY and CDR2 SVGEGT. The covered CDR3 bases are TGTGCCAGCAGTTACCGTCTATCGGGGGGGCTTTCTGAG. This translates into CASSYRLSGGLSE. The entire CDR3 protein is CASSYRLSGGLSEQFF.

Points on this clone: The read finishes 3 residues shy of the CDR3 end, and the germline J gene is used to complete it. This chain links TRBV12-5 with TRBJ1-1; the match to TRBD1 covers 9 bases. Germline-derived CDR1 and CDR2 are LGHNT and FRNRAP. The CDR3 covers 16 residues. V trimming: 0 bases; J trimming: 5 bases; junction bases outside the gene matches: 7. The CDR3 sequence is CASGLVLGQGWTEAFF. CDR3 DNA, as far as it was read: TGTGCTAGTGGTTTGGTATTGGGACAGGGCTGGACTGAA.

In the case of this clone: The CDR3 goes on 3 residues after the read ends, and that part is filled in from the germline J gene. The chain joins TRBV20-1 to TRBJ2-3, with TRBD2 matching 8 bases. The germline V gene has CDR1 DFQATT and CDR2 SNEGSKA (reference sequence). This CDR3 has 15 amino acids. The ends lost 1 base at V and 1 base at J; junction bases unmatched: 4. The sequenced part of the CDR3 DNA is TGCAGTGCTAGAGTTGCAGCGGGGGGCACAGATACG. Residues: CSARVAAGGTDT. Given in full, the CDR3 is CSARVAAGGTDTQYF.

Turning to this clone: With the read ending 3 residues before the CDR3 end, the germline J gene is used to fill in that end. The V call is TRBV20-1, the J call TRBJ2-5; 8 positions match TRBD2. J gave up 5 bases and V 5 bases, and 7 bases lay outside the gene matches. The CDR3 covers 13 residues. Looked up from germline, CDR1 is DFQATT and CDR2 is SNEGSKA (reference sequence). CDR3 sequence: CSAFERGPETQYF. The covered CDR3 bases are TGCAGTGCTTTCGAGCGGGGGCCGGAGACC.

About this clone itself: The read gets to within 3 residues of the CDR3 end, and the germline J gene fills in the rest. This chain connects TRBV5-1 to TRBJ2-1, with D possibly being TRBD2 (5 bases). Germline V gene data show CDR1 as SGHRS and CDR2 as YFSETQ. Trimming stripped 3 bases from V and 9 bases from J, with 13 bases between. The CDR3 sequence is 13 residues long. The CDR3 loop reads CASSSATGSEQFF. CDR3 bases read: TGCGCCAGCAGCTCAGCCACGGGGTCTGAG.

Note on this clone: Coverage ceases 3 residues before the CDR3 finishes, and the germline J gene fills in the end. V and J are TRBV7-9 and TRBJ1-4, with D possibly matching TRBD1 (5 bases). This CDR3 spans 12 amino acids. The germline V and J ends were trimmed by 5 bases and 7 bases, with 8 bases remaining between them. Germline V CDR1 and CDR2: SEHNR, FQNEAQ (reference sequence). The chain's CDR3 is CASSPDSEKLFF. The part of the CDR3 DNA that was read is TGTGCCAGCAGCCCAGACAGTGAAAAA. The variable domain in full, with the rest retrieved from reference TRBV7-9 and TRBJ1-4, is DTGVSQNPRHKITKRGQNVTFRCDPISEHNRLYWYRQTLGQGPEFLTYFQNEAQLEKSRLLSDRFSAERPKGSFSTLEIQRTEQGDSAMYLCASSPDSEKLFFGSGTQLSVL.

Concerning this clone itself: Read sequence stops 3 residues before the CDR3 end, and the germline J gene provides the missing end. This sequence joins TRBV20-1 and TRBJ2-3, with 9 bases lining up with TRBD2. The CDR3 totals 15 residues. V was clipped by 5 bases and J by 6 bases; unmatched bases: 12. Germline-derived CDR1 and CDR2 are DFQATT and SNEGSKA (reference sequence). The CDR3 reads CSAGRGGGMRDTQYF. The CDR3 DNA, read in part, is TGCAGTGCTGGGCGGGGGGGCGGTATGAGGGATACG.

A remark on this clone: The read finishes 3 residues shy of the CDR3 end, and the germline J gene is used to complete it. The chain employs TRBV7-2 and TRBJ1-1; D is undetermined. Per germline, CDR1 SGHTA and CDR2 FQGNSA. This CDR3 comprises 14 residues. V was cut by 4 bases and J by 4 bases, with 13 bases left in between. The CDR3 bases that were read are TGTGCCAGCAGCTCCTCGCCGGCGGGCACTGAA. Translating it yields CASSSSPAGTE. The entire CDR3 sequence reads CASSSSPAGTEAFF.

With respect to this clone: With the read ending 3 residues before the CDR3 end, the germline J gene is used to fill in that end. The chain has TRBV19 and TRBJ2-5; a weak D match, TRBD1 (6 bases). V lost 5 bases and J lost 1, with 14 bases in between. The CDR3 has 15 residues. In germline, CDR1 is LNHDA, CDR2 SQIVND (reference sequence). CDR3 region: CASSPTTGFQETQYF. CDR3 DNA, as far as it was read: TGTGCCAGTAGTCCTACGACAGGCTTCCAAGAGACC.

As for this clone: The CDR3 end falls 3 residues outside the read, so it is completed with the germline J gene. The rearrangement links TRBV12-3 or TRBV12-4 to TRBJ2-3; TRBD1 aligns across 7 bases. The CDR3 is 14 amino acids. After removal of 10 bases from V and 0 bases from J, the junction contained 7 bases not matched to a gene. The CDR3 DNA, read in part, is TGTGCCACCACCTTAGGGGGCAGCACAGATACG. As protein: CATTLGGSTDT. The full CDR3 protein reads CATTLGGSTDTQYF.

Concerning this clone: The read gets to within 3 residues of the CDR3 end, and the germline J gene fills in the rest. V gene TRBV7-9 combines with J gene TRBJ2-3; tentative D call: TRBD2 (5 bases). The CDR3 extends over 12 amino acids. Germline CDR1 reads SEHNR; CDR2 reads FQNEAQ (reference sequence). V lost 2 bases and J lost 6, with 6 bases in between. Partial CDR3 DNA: TGTGCCAGCAGCTTAACGGGGGATACG. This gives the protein CASSLTGDT. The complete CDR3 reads CASSLTGDTQYF. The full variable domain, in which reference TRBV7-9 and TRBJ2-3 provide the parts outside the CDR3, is DTGVSQNPRHKITKRGQNVTFRCDPISEHNRLYWYRQTLGQGPEFLTYFQNEAQLEKSRLLSDRFSAERPKGSFSTLEIQRTEQGDSAMYLCASSLTGDTQYFGPGTRLTVL.

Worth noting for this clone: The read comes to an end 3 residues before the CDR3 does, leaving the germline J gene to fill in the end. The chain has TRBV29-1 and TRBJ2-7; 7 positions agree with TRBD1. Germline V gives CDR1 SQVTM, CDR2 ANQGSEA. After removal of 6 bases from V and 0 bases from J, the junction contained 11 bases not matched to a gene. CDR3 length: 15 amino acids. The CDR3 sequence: CSVDASGGSSYEQYF. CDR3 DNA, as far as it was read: TGCAGCGTGGACGCCTCAGGGGGAAGCTCCTACGAG.

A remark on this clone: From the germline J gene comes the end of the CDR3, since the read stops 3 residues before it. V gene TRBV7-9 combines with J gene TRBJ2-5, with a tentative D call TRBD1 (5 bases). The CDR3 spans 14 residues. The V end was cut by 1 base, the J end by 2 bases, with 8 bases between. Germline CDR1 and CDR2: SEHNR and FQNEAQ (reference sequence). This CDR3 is CASSLDAGQETQYF. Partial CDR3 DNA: TGTGCCAGCAGCTTAGACGCAGGGCAAGAGACC.

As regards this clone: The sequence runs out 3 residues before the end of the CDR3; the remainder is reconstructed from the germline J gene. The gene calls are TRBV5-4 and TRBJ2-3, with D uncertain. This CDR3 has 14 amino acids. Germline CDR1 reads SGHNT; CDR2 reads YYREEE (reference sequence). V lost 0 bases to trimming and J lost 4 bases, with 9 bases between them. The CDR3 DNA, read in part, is TGTGCCAGCAGCTTGGACTATATCTCAGATACG. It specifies CASSLDYISDT. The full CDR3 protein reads CASSLDYISDTQYF.